The T cell receptor beta chain described here comes from a study of monozygotic twins with inflammatory bowel disease. Two nested PCRs, of approximately 16 and 9 cycles, processed TCRalpha and TCRbeta cDNA. TCRdb reprocessed the 5' RACE reads and keeps a single row for each CDR3 protein, giving no DNA. This table holds 200,000 to 250,000 distinct CDR3 sequences. To note about this clonotype: The antigen remains unidentified.

The germline CDR1 and CDR2 sequences are SGHVS and FQNEAQ. The CDR3 covers 14 residues. Study conclusions and caveats: Lower sharing of clonotypes with other individuals was seen in IBD patients than in healthy twins. This was most marked in patients showing signs of disease activity.

The origin of this receptor is a human donor with ulcerative colitis or Crohn's disease, or a healthy co-twin of an affected twin (not recorded which). V usage is TRBV7-8 and J usage is TRBJ2-7; lacking DNA, the TRBD1 call made by TCRdb goes unchecked. Specimen: blood. This CDR3 reads CASSWDRFSYEQYF. The whole variable domain, filled in from reference TRBV7-8 and TRBJ2-7, reads GAGVSQSPRYKVAKRGQDVALRCDPISGHVSLFWYQQALGQGPEFLTYFQNEAQLDKSGLPSDRFFAERPEGSVSTLKIQRTQQEDSAVYLCASSWDRFSYEQYFGPGTRLTVT.